Listed below are T cell receptor beta chains from one sample, sequenced in a study of blood T cell repertoires in COVID-19. Assay used: immunoSEQ multiplex PCR; TCRdb lists only in-frame clones, some missing. The data contain some 120,000 clones, 80% of them singletons. Material for sequencing was peripheral blood. These receptors came from a human donor in a cohort sampled during active COVID-19. The CDR3 runs from the conserved cysteine through the conserved F or W. D genes are given only for firm matches. Some rows have no size entry. The others give once, few or many, or a class for an expanded clone.

.,TRBV28,TRBJ1-5,.,TGTGCCAGCAGTGATCAGGGGTTTGATCAGCCCCAGCATTTT,CASSDQGFDQPQHF
.,TRBV6-6,TRBJ1-5,.,TGTGCCAGCAGTTTAGCACACCATAGCAATCAGCCCCAGCATTTT,CASSLAHHSNQPQHF
few,TRBV4-2,TRBJ2-2,.,TGTGCCAGCAGCCTGACTTCCACCGGGGAGCTGTTTTTT,CASSLTSTGELFF
.,TRBV4-3,TRBJ2-2,.,TGCGCCAGCAGCCCTCAGGGGACCGGGGAGCTGTTTTTT,CASSPQGTGELFF
.,TRBV27,TRBJ1-5,.,TGTGCCAGCAGTCCGGGGTATAGCAATCAGCCCCAGCATTTT,CASSPGYSNQPQHF
.,TRBV24-1,TRBJ2-2,TRBD1,TGTGCCACCAGTGACTACAGGGGTGGGGAGCTGTTTTTT,CATSDYRGGELFF
.,TRBV7-2,TRBJ1-1,.,TGTGCCAGCAGCGGGGGAGGGAGGAGAGCTTTCTTT,CASSGGGRRAFF
few,TRBV7-9,TRBJ2-2,TRBD1,TGTGCCAGCAGCTCCCCGGGACAGGGGAGAACCGGGGAGCTGTTTTTT,CASSSPGQGRTGELFF
.,TRBV28,TRBJ1-5,TRBD1,TGTGCCAGCAGTTACAGGGGTACTCAGCCCCAGCATTTT,CASSYRGTQPQHF
.,TRBV4-3,TRBJ2-7,.,TGCGCCAGCAGCCCAGGGCCCCTCTCCTACGAGCAGTACTTC,CASSPGPLSYEQYF
.,TRBV28,TRBJ1-6,.,TGTGCCAGCAGTTTAATGGGCCAGACTAATTCACCCCTCCACTTT,CASSLMGQTNSPLHF
few,TRBV10-3,TRBJ2-7,TRBD1,TGTGCCACCCGTCCGGGACAGGGTCAGGCTACGAGGGAGCAGTACTTC,CATRPGQGQATREQYF
.,TRBV2,TRBJ2-1,.,TGTGCCAGCCACCCCGGGCGCGGGTCCCACAATGAGCAGTTCTTC,CASHPGRGSHNEQFF
.,TRBV10-3,TRBJ1-1,TRBD1,TGTGCCATCATCCCGGACAGGGGAGGAACTGAAGCTTTCTTT,CAIIPDRGGTEAFF
.,TRBV29-1,TRBJ1-5,TRBD1,TGCAGCGTTGAAGATGCAGGGGGCGAAGGGCCCCAGCATTTT,CSVEDAGGEGPQHF
few,TRBV11-2,TRBJ2-3,TRBD1,TGTGCCAGCAGCTGGGGGACAGGGGTTGATACGCAGTATTTT,CASSWGTGVDTQYF
.,TRBV7-9,TRBJ2-2,TRBD1,TGTGCCAGCAGCTTCTCGGGACAGGGGGCCGGGGAGCTGTTTTTT,CASSFSGQGAGELFF
.,TRBV30,TRBJ2-7,.,TGTGCCTGGAGTGCCCCACCGACAGGATCCTACGAGCAGTACTTC,CAWSAPPTGSYEQYF
few,TRBV7-3,TRBJ1-3,.,TGTGCCAGCAGCTTAACGGTCGGGGGGAACATATATTTT,CASSLTVGGNIYF
few,TRBV18,TRBJ2-1,TRBD2,TGTGCCAGCTCACCACCAACGGGAGGTCAGTGGGGTGAGCAGTTCTTC,CASSPPTGGQWGEQFF
.,TRBV6-5,TRBJ1-2,.,TGTGCCAGCAGACGCGACAGAGACGGAGGCTACACCTTC,CASRRDRDGGYTF
once,TRBV19,TRBJ2-3,TRBD2,TGTGCCAGTAGTATTCCTAGCGGACTATACACAGATACGCAGTATTTT,CASSIPSGLYTDTQYF